This T cell receptor beta chain was retrieved from a study of shared clonotypes between healthy human individuals. Some clones are missing from TCRdb's copy, which holds only in-frame ones; the method was immunoSEQ multiplex PCR. In the table there are hundreds of thousands of clones, around 95% of which are singletons. Naive CD8 isolation took CD45RO-negative cells positively selected for CCR7 and excluded terminally differentiated effector memory CD45RA+ cells. This TCR came from a woman younger than 45 in good health. Sequenced material: naive CD8+ T cells sorted from blood.

The CDR3 loop reads CASSQDFTPGDEQFF. CDR3 in DNA: TGTGCCAGCAGCCAAGATTTCACCCCGGGCGATGAGCAGTTCTTC. The rearrangement links TRBV4-2 to TRBJ2-1; D gene ambiguous. Deletions cut 0 bases from V and 8 bases from J, with 14 bases between. Looked up from germline, CDR1 is LGHNA and CDR2 is YNFKEQ. CDR3 length: 15 residues.